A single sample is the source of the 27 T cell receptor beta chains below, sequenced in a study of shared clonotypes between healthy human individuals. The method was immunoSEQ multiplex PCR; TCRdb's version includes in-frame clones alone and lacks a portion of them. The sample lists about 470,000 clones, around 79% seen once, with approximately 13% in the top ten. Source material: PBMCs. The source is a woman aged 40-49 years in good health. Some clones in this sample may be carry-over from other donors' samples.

CDR3 residues: CASSETAGGGTDTQYF. The CDR3 DNA reads TGTGCCAGCAGTGAAACGGCGGGAGGTGGGACAGATACGCAGTATTTT. This chain links TRBV6-1 with TRBJ2-3; 8 bases map to TRBD2. Losses at the gene ends were 2 bases for V and 3 bases for J; bases not matched to a gene: 7. CDR3 size: 16 residues. CDR1 is MNHNS and CDR2 is SASEGT in the germline V gene.

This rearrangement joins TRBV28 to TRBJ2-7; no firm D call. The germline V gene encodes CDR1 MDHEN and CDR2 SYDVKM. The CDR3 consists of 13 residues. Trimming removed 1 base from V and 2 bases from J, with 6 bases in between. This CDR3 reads CASSLFTAYEQYF. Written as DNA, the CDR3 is TGTGCCAGCAGTTTATTCACAGCCTACGAGCAGTACTTC. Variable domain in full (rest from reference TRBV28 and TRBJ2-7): DVKVTQSSRYLVKRTGEKVFLECVQDMDHENMFWYRQDPGLGLRLIYFSYDVKMKEKGDIPEGYSVSREKKERFSLILESASTNQTSMYLCASSLFTAYEQYFGPGTRLTVT.

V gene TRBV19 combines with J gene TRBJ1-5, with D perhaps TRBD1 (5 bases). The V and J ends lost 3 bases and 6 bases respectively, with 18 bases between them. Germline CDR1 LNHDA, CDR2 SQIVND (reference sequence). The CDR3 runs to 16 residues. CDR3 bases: TGTGCCAGTAGTATTGACAAGGGGTCCTATGGTCAGCCCCAGCATTTT. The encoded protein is CASSIDKGSYGQPQHF.

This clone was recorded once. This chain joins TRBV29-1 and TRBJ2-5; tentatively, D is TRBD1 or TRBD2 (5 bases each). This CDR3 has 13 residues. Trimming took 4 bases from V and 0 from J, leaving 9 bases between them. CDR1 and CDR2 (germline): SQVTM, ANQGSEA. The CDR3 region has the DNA TGCAGCGTTGCCGGGACCGACCAAGAGACCCAGTACTTC. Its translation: CSVAGTDQETQYF.

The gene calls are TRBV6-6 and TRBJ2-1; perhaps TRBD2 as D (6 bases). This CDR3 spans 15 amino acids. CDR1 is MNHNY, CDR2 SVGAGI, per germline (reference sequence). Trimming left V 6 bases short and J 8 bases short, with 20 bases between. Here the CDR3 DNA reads TGTGCCAGCAGCCCAAGACTAGTCCTTGGGGATGAGCAGTTCTTC. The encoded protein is CASSPRLVLGDEQFF.

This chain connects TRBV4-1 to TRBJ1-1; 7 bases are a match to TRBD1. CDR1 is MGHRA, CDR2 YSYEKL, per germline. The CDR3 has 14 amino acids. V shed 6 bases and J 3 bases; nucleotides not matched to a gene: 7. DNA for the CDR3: TGCGCCAGCAGGGTCGACAGGGTTGACACTGAAGCTTTCTTT. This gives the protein CASRVDRVDTEAFF.

The CDR3 is CASSLEWRSSYNEQFF. The CDR3 DNA reads as TGTGCCAGCAGCTTAGAGTGGAGGAGCTCCTACAATGAGCAGTTCTTC. This chain joins TRBV11-2 and TRBJ2-1; a weak D match, TRBD2 (5 bases). The ends were cut back, 0 bases at V and 0 bases at J, with 9 bases in the middle. This CDR3 has 16 amino acids. CDR1 and CDR2 (germline): SGHAT, FQNNGV.

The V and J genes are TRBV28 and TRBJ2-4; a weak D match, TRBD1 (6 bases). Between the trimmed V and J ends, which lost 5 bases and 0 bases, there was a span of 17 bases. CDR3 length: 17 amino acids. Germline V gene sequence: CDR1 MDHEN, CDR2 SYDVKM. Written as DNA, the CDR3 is TGTGCCAGCAGTAGGGTGATAGACAGGAGAGCCAAAAACATTCAGTACTTC. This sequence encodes CASSRVIDRRAKNIQYF.

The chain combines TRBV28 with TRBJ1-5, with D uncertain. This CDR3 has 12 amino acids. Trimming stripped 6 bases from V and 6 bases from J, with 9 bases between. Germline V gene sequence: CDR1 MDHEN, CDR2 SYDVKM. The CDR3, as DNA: TGTGCCAGCAGCGCCGGGGTTCAGCCCCAGCATTTT. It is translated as CASSAGVQPQHF. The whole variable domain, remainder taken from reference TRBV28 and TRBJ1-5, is DVKVTQSSRYLVKRTGEKVFLECVQDMDHENMFWYRQDPGLGLRLIYFSYDVKMKEKGDIPEGYSVSREKKERFSLILESASTNQTSMYLCASSAGVQPQHFGDGTRLSIL.

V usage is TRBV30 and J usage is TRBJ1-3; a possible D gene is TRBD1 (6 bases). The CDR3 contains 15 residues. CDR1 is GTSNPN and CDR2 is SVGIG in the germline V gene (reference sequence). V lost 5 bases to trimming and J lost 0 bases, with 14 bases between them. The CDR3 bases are TGTGCCTGGTCGGTGGGGGCTGTCTCTGGAAACACCATATATTTT. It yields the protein CAWSVGAVSGNTIYF.

The CDR3 reads CASSVRLAGFADTQYF. DNA of the CDR3: TGTGCCAGCAGCGTTAGACTAGCGGGATTTGCAGATACGCAGTATTTT. The chain has TRBV7-2 and TRBJ2-3; 11 bases agree with TRBD2. The CDR3 is 16 amino acids. Germline trimming cut 5 bases from V and 4 bases from J; bases unmatched to any gene: 8. CDR1 is SGHTA and CDR2 is FQGNSA in the germline V gene.

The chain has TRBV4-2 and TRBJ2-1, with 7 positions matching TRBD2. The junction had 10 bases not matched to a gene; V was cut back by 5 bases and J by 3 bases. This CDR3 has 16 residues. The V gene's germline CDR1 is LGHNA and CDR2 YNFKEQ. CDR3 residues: CASSVLGGSRYNEQFF. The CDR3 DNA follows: TGTGCCAGCAGCGTCCTTGGCGGGAGTCGCTACAATGAGCAGTTCTTC.

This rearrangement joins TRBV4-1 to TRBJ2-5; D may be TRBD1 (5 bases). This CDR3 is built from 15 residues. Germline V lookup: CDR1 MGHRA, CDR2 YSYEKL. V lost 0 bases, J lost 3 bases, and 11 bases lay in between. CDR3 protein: CASSQEGALKETQYF. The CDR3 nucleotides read TGCGCCAGCAGCCAAGAAGGGGCCTTGAAAGAGACCCAGTACTTC.

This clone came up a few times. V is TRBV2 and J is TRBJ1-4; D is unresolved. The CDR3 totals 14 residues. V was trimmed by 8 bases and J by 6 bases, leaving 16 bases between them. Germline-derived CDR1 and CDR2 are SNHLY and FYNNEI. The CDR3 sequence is CASRLVEGDEKLFF. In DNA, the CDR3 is TGTGCCAGCCGGCTCGTGGAGGGTGATGAAAAACTGTTTTTT.

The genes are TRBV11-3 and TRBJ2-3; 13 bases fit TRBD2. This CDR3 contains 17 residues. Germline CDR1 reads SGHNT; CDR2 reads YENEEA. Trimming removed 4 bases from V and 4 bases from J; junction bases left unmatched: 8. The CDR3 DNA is TGTGCCAGCAGCTCAGGACTAGCGGGAGAGCTTCCAGATACGCAGTATTTT. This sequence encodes CASSSGLAGELPDTQYF. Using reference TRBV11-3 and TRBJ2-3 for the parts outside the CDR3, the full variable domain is EAGVVQSPRYKIIEKKQPVAFWCNPISGHNTLYWYLQNLGQGPELLIRYENEEAVDDSQLPKDRFSAERLKGVDSTLKIQPAELGDSAVYLCASSSGLAGELPDTQYFGPGTRLTVL.

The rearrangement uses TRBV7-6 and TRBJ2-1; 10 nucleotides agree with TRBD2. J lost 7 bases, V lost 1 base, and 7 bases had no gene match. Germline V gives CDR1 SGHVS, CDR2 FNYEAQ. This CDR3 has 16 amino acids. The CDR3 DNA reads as TGTGCCAGCAGCTTAGGGATTCTAGCGGGAGTAAATGAGCAGTTCTTC. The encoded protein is CASSLGILAGVNEQFF.

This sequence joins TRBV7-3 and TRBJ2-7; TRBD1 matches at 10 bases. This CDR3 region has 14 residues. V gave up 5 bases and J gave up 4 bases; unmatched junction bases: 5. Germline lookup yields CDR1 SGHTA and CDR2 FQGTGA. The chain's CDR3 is CASSRDRGRYEQYF. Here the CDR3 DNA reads TGTGCCAGCAGCCGTGACAGGGGGCGATACGAGCAGTACTTC.

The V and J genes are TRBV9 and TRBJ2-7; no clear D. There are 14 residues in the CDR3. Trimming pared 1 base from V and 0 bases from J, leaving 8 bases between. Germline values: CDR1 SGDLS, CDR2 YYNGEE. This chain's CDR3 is CASSVTGLSYEQYF. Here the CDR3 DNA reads TGTGCCAGCAGCGTAACGGGTCTCTCCTACGAGCAGTACTTC.

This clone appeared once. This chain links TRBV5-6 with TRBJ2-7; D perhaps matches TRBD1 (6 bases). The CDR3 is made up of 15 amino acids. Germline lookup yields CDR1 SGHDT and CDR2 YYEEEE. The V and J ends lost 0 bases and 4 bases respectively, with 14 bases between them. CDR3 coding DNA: TGTGCCAGCAGCTTGGAAGGGACACCAACATACGAGCAGTACTTC. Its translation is CASSLEGTPTYEQYF.

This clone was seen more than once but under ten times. The DNA of the CDR3 is TGTGCCTGGAAAGTGAACACTGAAGCTTTCTTT. Translation gives CAWKVNTEAFF. The rearrangement joins TRBV30 to TRBJ1-1; D gene ambiguous. The V gene lost 4 bases and the J gene lost 0 bases, with 3 bases spanning the gap. This CDR3 contains 11 residues. CDR1 GTSNPN and CDR2 SVGIG come from the germline V gene (reference sequence). The whole variable domain, filled in from reference TRBV30 and TRBJ1-1, reads SQTIHQWPATLVQPVGSPLSLECTVEGTSNPNLYWYRQAAGRGLQLLFYSVGIGQISSEVPQNLSASRPQDRQFILSSKKLLLSDSGFYLCAWKVNTEAFFGQGTRLTVV.

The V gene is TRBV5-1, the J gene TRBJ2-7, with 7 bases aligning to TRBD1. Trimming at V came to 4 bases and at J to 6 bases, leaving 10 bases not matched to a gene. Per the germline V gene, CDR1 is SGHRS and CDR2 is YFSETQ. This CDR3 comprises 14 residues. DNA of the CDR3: TGCGCCAGCAGCGCCCGGGACAGTAGGGTCGAGCAGTACTTC. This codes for CASSARDSRVEQYF.

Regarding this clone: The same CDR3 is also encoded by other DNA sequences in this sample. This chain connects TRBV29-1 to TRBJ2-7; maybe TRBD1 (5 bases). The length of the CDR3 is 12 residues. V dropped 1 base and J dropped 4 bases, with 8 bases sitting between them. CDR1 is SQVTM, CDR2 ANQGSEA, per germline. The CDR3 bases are TGCAGCGTTGAAGGTCAGGGATACGAGCAGTACTTC. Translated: CSVEGQGYEQYF.

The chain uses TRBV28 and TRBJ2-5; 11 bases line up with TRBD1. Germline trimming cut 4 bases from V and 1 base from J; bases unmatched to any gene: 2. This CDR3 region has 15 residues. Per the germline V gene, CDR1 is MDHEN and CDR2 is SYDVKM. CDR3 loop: CASSWTGGRQETQYF. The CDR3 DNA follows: TGTGCCAGCAGTTGGACAGGGGGCCGCCAAGAGACCCAGTACTTC.

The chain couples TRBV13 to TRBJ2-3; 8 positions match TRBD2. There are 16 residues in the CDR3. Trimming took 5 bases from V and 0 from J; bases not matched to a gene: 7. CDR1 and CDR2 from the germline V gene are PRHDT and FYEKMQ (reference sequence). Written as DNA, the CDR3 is TGTGCCAGCAGCGGCCCAACTAGCGGAAGCACAGATACGCAGTATTTT. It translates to CASSGPTSGSTDTQYF.

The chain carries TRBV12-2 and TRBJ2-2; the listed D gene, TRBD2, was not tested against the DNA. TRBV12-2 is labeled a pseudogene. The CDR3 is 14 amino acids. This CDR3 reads CASRLVLGSGELFF. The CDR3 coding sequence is TGTGCAAGTCGCTTAGTTCTGGGGAGCGGGGAGCTGTTTTTT.

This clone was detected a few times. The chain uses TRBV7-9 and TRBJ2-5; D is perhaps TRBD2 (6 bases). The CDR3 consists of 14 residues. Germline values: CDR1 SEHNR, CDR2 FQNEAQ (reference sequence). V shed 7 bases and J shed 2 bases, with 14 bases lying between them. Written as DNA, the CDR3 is TGTGCCAGCACCGTCCTTGGGGGGCAAGAGACCCAGTACTTC. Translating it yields CASTVLGGQETQYF.

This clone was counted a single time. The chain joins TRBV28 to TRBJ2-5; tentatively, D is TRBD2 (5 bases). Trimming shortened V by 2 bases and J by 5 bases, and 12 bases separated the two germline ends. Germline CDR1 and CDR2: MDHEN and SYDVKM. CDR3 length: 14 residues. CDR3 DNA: TGTGCCAGCAGTTTAGGACCGACGGGGGAGACCCAGTACTTC. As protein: CASSLGPTGETQYF.